This T cell receptor beta chain comes out of a study of T-cell memory formation after mild COVID-19 (dated by TCRdb to about 2021). For context, the study as a whole: TCR sequence clusters from the two donors were largely donor specific. Longitudinal TCRalpha and TCRbeta repertoire sequencing tracked T-cell clones expanding and contracting after mild COVID-19 in two donors. The cohort was made up of two young adult volunteers, one female and one male, who were previously healthy.

From the germline V gene, CDR1 is SGHTA and CDR2 is FQGNSA. Deletion took 2 bases off V and 6 bases off J, with a span of 9 bases between the germline ends. The CDR3 spans 13 residues, from the cysteine through the phenylalanine. Left in the record is the CDR3 DNA by itself, 39 bases read in frame from the first base. Paper-wide results and their limitations: Only a couple of mild cases were covered by the study, and larger cohorts that include severe cases with pre-infection samples were considered necessary. From day 15 to 85, contracting clones showed balanced CD4/CD8 phenotypes, whereas a second wave of clones that expanded from day 15 to 37 leaned towards CD4+. Contracting CD4+ clones were located mainly in the CM and EM memory subsets, whereas CD8+ clones were found to be enriched in EMRA. SARS-CoV-2 specificity of the second-wave clones peaking on day 37 was not confirmed. Some responding clones were detected in pre-infection memory, which suggested that pre-existing cross-reactive memory T cells had joined the SARS-CoV-2 response.

Comment on this clonotype: This receptor's antigen is unknown. No base-level quality is on record; no much larger clone is a single base apart.

The sequencing machine was an Illumina NovaSeq 6000. Using 5'RACE with constant-segment primers, TCRalpha and TCRbeta cDNA libraries were constructed, with sample barcodes and unique molecular identifiers added in the process. Trizol reagent was used to extract RNA from every sample. Amplification of the libraries took two PCR steps, and the second step added a second sample barcode plus Illumina TruSeq adapters. Sequencing of the libraries was done on an Illumina NovaSeq, producing 2 x 150 bp paired-end reads. As for how the authors treated the data: Demultiplexing of reads and collapsing into UMI-guided consensus sequences were performed with migec v1.2.7. Using mixcr v2.1.11, the UMI consensuses were aligned to TRA and TRB V and J templates and assembled into clonotypes. Clonotypes were classified as expanded or contracted when called significant by both edgeR and NoisET, with noise models trained on biological replicates. For edgeR calls, the cutoffs were a false discovery rate-adjusted p below 0.01 and a log2 fold-change threshold of 1. As an exploratory analysis of dynamics, max-normalized trajectories of the 1000 most abundant clonotypes were examined by PCA with hierarchical clustering. Separately sequenced CD4+ and CD8+ repertoires were used to assign the CD4 or CD8 phenotype of responding clones. TCRdb itself trimmed the public reads at Q25 with fastp, ran MiXCR and retained productive beta chains. Entries that share a CDR3 protein sequence are merged under the most common genes and DNA. The V and J calls and clone size are TCRdb's, not the authors'. Counted in this sample were 350,000 to 500,000 distinct CDR3 sequences; roughly 18% of them appeared once. Jointly, the top ten make up about 22% of the sample.

Ficoll-Paque density gradient centrifugation was the method used to isolate PBMCs. The clonotype comes from a young man who had mild COVID-19 (a few samples of this study predate the infection). The sample titles of this study are shuffled in the database, so cell type and time point are left out; the donor was told from shared clones. Sequenced material: PBMCs or a T cell subset sorted from them (not recorded which). The rearranged chain carries TRBV7-2 and TRBJ2-3; the D gene identity is not certain. The CDR3 amino acid sequence is: CASSLTPWDTQYF. The nucleotide sequence is TGTGCCAGCAGCTTAACCCCCTGGGATACGCAGTATTTT.